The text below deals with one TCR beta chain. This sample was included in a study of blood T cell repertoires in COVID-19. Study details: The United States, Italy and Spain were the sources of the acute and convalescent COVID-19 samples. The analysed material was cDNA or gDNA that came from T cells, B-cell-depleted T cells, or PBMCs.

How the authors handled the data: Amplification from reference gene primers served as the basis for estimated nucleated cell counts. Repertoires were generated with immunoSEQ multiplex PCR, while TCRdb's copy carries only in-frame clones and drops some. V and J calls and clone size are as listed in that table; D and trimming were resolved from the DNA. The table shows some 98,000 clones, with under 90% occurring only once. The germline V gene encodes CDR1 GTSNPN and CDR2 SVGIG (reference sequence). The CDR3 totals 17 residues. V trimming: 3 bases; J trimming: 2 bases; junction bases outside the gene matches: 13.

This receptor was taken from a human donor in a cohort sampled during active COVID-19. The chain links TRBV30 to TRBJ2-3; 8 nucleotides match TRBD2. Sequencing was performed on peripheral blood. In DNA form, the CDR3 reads TGTGCCTGGAGCCATGGAACCCAGCGGGGGTACACAGATACGCAGTATTTT. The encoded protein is CAWSHGTQRGYTDTQYF.